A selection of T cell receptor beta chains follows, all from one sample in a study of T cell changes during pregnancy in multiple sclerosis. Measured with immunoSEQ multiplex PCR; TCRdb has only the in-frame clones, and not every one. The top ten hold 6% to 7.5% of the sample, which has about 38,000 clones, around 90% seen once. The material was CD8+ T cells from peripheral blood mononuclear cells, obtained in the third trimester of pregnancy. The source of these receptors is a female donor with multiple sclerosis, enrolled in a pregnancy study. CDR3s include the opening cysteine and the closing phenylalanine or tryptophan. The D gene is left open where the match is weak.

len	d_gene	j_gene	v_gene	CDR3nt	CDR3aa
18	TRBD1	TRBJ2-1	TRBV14	TGTGCCAGCAGCCAAGAGTGGGACAGGTCTAATTTCTACAATGAGCAGTTCTTC	CASSQEWDRSNFYNEQFF
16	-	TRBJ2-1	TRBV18	TGTGCCAGCTCACCCCCTATGGGTACGGGGGACAATGAGCAGTTCTTC	CASSPPMGTGDNEQFF
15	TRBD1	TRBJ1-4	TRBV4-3	TGCGCCAGCAGCCGGAGTCAGGGGGATGCTGAAAAACTGTTTTTT	CASSRSQGDAEKLFF
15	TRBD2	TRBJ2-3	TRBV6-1	TGTGCCAGCAGTGAAGCAACTAGCGGCGCAGATACGCAGTATTTT	CASSEATSGADTQYF
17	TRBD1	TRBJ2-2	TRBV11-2	TGTGCCAGCAGCTTAGAACGGACAGGGCGGGGTACCGGGGAGCTGTTTTTT	CASSLERTGRGTGELFF
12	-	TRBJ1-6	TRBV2	TGTGCCAGCAGTCGGGGAGAATCACCCCTCCACTTT	CASSRGESPLHF
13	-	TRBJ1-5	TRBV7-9	TGTGCCAGCAGCTTAGAGGAGGGACTGCCCCAGCATTTT	CASSLEEGLPQHF
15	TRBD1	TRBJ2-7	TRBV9	TGTGCCAGCAGCGTAGGAGAGGGGGCGGTCTACGAGCAGTACTTC	CASSVGEGAVYEQYF
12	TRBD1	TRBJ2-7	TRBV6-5	TGTGCCAGCGGGACAGGGGTCCACGAGCAGTACTTC	CASGTGVHEQYF
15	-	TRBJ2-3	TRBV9	TGTGCCAGCAGCGTCGGGGTGATAAGCACAGATACGCAGTATTTT	CASSVGVISTDTQYF
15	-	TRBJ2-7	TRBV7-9	TGTGCCAGCAGTAATTCGCCCTTCACATTTTACGAGCAGTACTTC	CASSNSPFTFYEQYF
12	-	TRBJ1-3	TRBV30	TGTGCCTGGAGTCGGTTAGGAAACACCATATATTTT	CAWSRLGNTIYF
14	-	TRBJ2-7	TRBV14	TGTGCCAGCAGCCAAGTCGACGGGGCCTACGAGCAGTACTTC	CASSQVDGAYEQYF
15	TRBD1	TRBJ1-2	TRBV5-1	TGCGCCAGCAGCTTGGCGACAGGGGGCAGGTATGGCTACACCTTC	CASSLATGGRYGYTF
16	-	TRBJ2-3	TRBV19	TGTGCCAGTAGTATAGCGCCGGGCCAGGGAAGAGATACGCAGTATTTT	CASSIAPGQGRDTQYF
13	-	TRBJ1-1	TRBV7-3	TGTGCCAGCAGCATTCAGGTGAACACTGAAGCTTTCTTT	CASSIQVNTEAFF
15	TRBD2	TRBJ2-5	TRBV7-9	TGTGCCAGCAGCTTATTAGTGGGGGGGCAAGAGACCCAGTACTTC	CASSLLVGGQETQYF
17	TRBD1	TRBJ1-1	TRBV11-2	TGTGCCAGCAGCTTCACGACAGGGGGCTTGATGAACACTGAAGCTTTCTTT	CASSFTTGGLMNTEAFF